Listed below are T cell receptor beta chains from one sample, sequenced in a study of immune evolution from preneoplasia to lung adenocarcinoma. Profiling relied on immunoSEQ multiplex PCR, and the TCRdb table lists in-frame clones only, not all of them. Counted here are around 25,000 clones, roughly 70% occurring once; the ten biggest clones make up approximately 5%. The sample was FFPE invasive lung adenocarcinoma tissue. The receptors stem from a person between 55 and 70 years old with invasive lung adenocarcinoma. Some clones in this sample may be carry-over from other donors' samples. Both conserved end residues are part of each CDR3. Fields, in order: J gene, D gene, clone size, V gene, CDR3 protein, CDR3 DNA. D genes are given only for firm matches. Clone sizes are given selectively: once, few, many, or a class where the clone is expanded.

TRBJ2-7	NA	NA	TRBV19	CASSIGEAAYEQYF	TGTGCCAGTAGTATTGGGGAGGCGGCCTACGAGCAGTACTTC
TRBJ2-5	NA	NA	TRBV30	CAWRRDMGTQYF	TGTGCCTGGAGAAGGGACATGGGGACCCAGTACTTC
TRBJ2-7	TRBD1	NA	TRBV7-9	CASSLNQGAYEQYF	TGTGCCAGCAGCTTAAACCAGGGGGCCTACGAGCAGTACTTC
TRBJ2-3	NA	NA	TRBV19	CASRKGRTDTQYF	TGTGCCAGTAGGAAGGGTCGAACAGATACGCAGTATTTT
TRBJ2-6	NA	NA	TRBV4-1	CASSQGQVITGANVLTF	TGCGCCAGCAGCCAAGGACAGGTTATTACTGGGGCCAACGTCCTGACTTTC
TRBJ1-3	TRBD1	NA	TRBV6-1	CASSDEGAGGNTIYF	TGTGCCAGCAGTGACGAGGGGGCAGGAGGAAACACCATATATTTT
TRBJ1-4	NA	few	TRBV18	CASSPPTRAGEKLFF	TGTGCCAGCTCACCACCGACGCGGGCCGGGGAAAAACTGTTTTTT
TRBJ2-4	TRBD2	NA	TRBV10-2	CASTLMGGGNIQYF	TGCGCCAGCACCCTCATGGGCGGGGGGAACATTCAGTACTTC
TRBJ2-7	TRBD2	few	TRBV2	CASVAGGPYEQYF	TGTGCCAGCGTAGCGGGAGGGCCTTACGAGCAGTACTTC
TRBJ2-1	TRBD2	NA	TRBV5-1	CATTPSGRRGDEQFF	TGCGCCACCACCCCCAGCGGGAGGAGGGGGGATGAGCAGTTCTTC
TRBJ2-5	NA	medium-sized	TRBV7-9	CASSPSRVGQETQYF	TGTGCCAGCAGCCCCTCTAGGGTAGGGCAAGAGACCCAGTACTTC
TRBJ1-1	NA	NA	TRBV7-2	CASSLEMYGNTEAFF	TGTGCCAGCAGCTTAGAAATGTACGGCAACACTGAAGCTTTCTTT